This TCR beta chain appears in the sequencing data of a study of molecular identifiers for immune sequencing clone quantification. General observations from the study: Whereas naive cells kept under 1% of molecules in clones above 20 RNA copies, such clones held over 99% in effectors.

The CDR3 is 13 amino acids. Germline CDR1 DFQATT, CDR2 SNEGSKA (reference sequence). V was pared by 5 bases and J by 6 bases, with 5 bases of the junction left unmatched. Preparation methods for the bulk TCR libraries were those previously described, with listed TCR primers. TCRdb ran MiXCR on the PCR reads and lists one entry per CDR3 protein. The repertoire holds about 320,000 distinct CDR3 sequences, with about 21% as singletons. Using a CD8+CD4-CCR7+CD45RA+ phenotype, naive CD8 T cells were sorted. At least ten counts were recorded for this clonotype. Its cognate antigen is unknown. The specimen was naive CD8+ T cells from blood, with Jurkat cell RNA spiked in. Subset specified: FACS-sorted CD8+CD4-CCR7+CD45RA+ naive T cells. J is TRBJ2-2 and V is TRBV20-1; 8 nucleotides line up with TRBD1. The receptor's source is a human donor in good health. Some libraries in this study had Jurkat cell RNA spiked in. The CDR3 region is CSAHDRGAGELFF. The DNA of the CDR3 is TGCAGTGCTCACGACAGGGGCGCCGGGGAGCTGTTTTTT.